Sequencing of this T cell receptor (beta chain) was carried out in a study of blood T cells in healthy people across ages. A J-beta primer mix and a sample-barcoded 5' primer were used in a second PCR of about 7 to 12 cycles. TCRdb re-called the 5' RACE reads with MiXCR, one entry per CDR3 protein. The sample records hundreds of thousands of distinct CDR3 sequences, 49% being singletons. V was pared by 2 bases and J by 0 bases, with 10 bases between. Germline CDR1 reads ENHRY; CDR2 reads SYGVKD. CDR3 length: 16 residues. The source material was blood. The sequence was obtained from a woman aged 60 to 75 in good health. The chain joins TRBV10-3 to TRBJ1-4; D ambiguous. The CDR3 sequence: CAISEGSVSTNEKLFF. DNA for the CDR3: TGTGCCATCAGTGAGGGCAGTGTGTCAACTAATGAAAAACTGTTTTTT.